The next 14 T cell receptor beta chains were all read from a single sample in a study of cytomegalovirus exposure and HLA in healthy donors. Researchers ran the PCR with 60 Vbeta and 13 Jbeta primers. The table came from immunoSEQ multiplex PCR; TCRdb's copy has only in-frame clones and leaves some out. Counted here are nearly 65,000 clones, under 85% occurring once; the ten biggest clones make up about 5.7%. The sequenced sample was PBMCs. These receptors all come from a man in his forties or fifties in good health and CMV-seronegative.

This chain's CDR3 is CASTHTGGVNEKLFF. CDR3 nucleotide sequence: TGTGCCTCTACTCATACAGGGGGCGTTAATGAAAAACTGTTTTTT. This chain uses TRBV30 with TRBJ1-4, with 9 bases identical to TRBD1. The CDR3 runs 15 residues. Looked up from germline, CDR1 is GTSNPN and CDR2 is SVGIG (reference sequence). V lost 7 bases to trimming and J lost 4 bases; unmatched junction nucleotides: 10. Full variable domain (rest looked up from reference TRBV30 and TRBJ1-4): SQTIHQWPATLVQPVGSPLSLECTVEGTSNPNLYWYRQAAGRGLQLLFYSVGIGQISSEVPQNLSASRPQDRQFILSSKKLLLSDSGFYLCASTHTGGVNEKLFFGSGTQLSVL.

This clone was seen just once. Other DNA sequences in this sample translate to the same CDR3. The gene calls are TRBV6-1 and TRBJ1-6, with a possible D match to TRBD1 (5 bases). Germline V lookup: CDR1 MNHNS, CDR2 SASEGT. The ends were cut back, 4 bases at V and 9 bases at J, with 13 bases in the middle. This CDR3 is 14 amino acids long. Here the CDR3 DNA reads TGTGCCAGCAGTGTGGCCCGCGGGGGTTCACCCCTCCACTTT. Protein: CASSVARGGSPLHF.

In DNA, the CDR3 is TGTGCCAGCACCGCTGGACAGGGGAGAACCGGGGAGCTGTTTTTT. It encodes CASTAGQGRTGELFF. The gene calls are TRBV27 and TRBJ2-2, with 9 positions matching TRBD1. This CDR3 is 15 amino acids long. Losses at the gene ends were 7 bases for V and 5 bases for J; bases not matched to a gene: 8. Germline V CDR1 and CDR2: MNHEY, SMNVEV (reference sequence).

The chain employs TRBV2 and TRBJ1-2; a possible D gene is TRBD1 (5 bases). Trimming shortened V by 4 bases and J by 4 bases, and 13 bases separated the two germline ends. Germline V gene lookup returns CDR1 SNHLY and CDR2 FYNNEI. The CDR3 covers 14 residues. In DNA, the CDR3 is TGTGCCAGCAGTGTATTAGACAGCCTCTATGGCTACACCTTC. It translates to CASSVLDSLYGYTF. The entire variable domain, with the rest obtained from reference TRBV2 and TRBJ1-2, is as follows: EPEVTQTPSHQVTQMGQEVILRCVPISNHLYFYWYRQILGQKVEFLVSFYNNEISEKSEIFDDQFSVERPDGSNFTLKIRSTKLEDSAMYFCASSVLDSLYGYTFGSGTRLTVV.

This clone is a singleton in its sample. The genes are TRBV28 and TRBJ2-3, with 9 bases fitting TRBD2. The CDR3 runs 19 residues. Germline V gene sequence: CDR1 MDHEN, CDR2 SYDVKM. Trimming took 4 bases from V and 2 from J; bases not matched to a gene: 16. This chain's CDR3 is CASSSESPAGGVNTDTQYF. CDR3 bases: TGTGCCAGCAGTTCCGAATCCCCGGCGGGGGGGGTCAACACAGATACGCAGTATTTT.

This clone was picked up a small number of times. V gene TRBV10-2 combines with J gene TRBJ2-5, with 13 positions matching TRBD2. The CDR3 covers 17 residues. Per the germline V gene, CDR1 is WSHSY and CDR2 is SAAADI. V dropped 10 bases and J dropped 2; count of bases not matched to a gene: 13. The CDR3 reads CANDRLRLAGGQETQYF. Written as DNA, the CDR3 is TGCGCCAACGACCGCCTCAGACTAGCGGGGGGACAAGAGACCCAGTACTTC.

This clone was detected once. The chain links TRBV5-1 to TRBJ1-5, with D possibly being TRBD1 (6 bases). V was cut by 1 base and J by 7 bases, with 15 bases left in between. This CDR3 contains 15 residues. Germline loops: CDR1 SGHRS, CDR2 YFSETQ. In nucleotides, the CDR3 is TGCGCCAGCAGCTTGAGGGGGATGTCGGGGCAGCCCCAGCATTTT. It encodes CASSLRGMSGQPQHF. Complete variable domain (other parts from reference TRBV5-1 and TRBJ1-5): KAGVTQTPRYLIKTRGQQVTLSCSPISGHRSVSWYQQTPGQGLQFLFEYFSETQRNKGNFPGRFSGRQFSNSRSEMNVSTLELGDSALYLCASSLRGMSGQPQHFGDGTRLSIL.

The chain has TRBV5-1 and TRBJ2-7, with 9 bases fitting TRBD1. CDR1 and CDR2 (germline): SGHRS, YFSETQ. The V and J ends lost 4 bases and 7 bases, in that order; junction bases with no gene match: 12. There are 15 residues in the CDR3. The DNA of the CDR3 is TGCGCCAGCAGCGTGAGACAAACAGGGGGCCCAGAGCAGTACTTC. The encoded protein is CASSVRQTGGPEQYF.

V is TRBV6-6 and J is TRBJ1-4, with D hard to call. Germline CDR1 is MNHNY and CDR2 is SVGAGI (reference sequence). Trimming cost V 6 bases and J 7 bases, with 6 bases left between them. This CDR3 contains 11 residues. The CDR3 coding sequence is TGTGCCAGCAGGCGAGGTGAAAAACTGTTTTTT. Its translation: CASRRGEKLFF.

CDR3 coding DNA: TGTGCCAGTAGCGTGACAGGGGCCAACTCTGGGGCCAACGTCCTGACTTTC. Its protein product is CASSVTGANSGANVLTF. The chain is built from TRBV19 and TRBJ2-6; 8 bases align to TRBD1. The CDR3 length is 17 residues. V gave up 6 bases and J gave up 0 bases; unmatched junction bases: 7. Looked up from germline, CDR1 is LNHDA and CDR2 is SQIVND (reference sequence).

CDR3 in amino acids: CASRPLPGQGPEQYF. Written as DNA, the CDR3 is TGTGCCAGCAGACCTTTACCGGGACAGGGGCCCGAGCAGTACTTC. The chain has TRBV6-5 and TRBJ2-7; the match to TRBD1 covers 10 bases. The V gene's germline CDR1 is MNHEY and CDR2 SVGAGI. The CDR3 sequence is 15 residues long. V shed 6 bases, J shed 6 bases, and the junction held 11 bases outside the gene matches.

Turning to this clone: One end of the junction fails to match germline, which may point to a read error. This chain links TRBV7-7 with TRBJ2-1, with D tentatively TRBD2 (6 bases). The germline V gene has CDR1 SSHAT and CDR2 FNYEAQ (reference sequence). This CDR3 region has 13 residues. CDR3 sequence reads: CASSPGSYNEQFF. The CDR3 nucleotides read TGTGCTAGCAGCCCCGGGAGCTACAATGAGCAGTTCTTC.

Only one count was recorded for this clone. J is TRBJ1-3 and V is TRBV2; 7 positions agree with TRBD1. From germline, CDR1 is SNHLY and CDR2 FYNNEI. The CDR3 totals 15 residues. The ends lost 8 bases at V and 5 bases at J; junction bases unmatched: 12. The CDR3 protein is CASGGQRQVRNTIYF. The CDR3 DNA is TGTGCCAGCGGGGGACAGCGCCAAGTCCGAAACACCATATATTTT.

The gene calls are TRBV2 and TRBJ1-5, with 11 bases lining up with TRBD1. This CDR3 region has 13 residues. Germline-derived CDR1 and CDR2 are SNHLY and FYNNEI. V gave up 9 bases and J gave up 6 bases; unmatched junction bases: 4. The CDR3 sequence is CASWTGGLQPQHF. Here the CDR3 DNA reads TGTGCCAGTTGGACAGGGGGCCTTCAGCCCCAGCATTTT.